One T cell receptor (beta chain) is described in this entry. Antigen specificity is unknown. Primers included in the PCR were 60 Vbeta and 13 Jbeta primers. Here immunoSEQ multiplex PCR was the method, and the copy in TCRdb shows in-frame clones only, minus some. The sample includes 100,000 to 150,000 clones, approximately 80% seen only once; the top ten take about 4.3%. This sample was taken from a study of cytomegalovirus exposure and HLA in healthy donors. Study-level results: The productive fraction for most TCR beta V segments was about 87% or about 30% in an earlier analysis. Upon later analysis, HLA-associated TCR beta chains proved more clonally expanded than other, equally common chains.

The receptor was derived from a male donor in good health and CMV-seropositive. Material for sequencing was PBMCs.

This CDR3 is CASSKGQGAGELFF. CDR3 coding DNA: TGTGCCAGCAGCAAGGGACAGGGGGCCGGGGAGCTGTTTTTT. This chain joins TRBV9 and TRBJ2-2, with 11 bases that match TRBD1. Germline V CDR1 and CDR2: SGDLS, YYNGEE. The CDR3 covers 14 residues. With V trimmed by 4 bases and J by 6 bases, 2 bases remained unmatched.